This T cell receptor (beta chain) originates from a study of Ad26.COV2.S vaccination and SARS-CoV-2 variants. The treatment: some 19 received Ad26.COV2.S at low or high dose, single or two shots; about 5 received placebo; per-sample allocation not given. Following the first vaccine or placebo injection, samples were taken on day 63. This clone was seen many times. TCRdb keeps only in-frame clones here, not all; method: immunoSEQ multiplex PCR. The table includes about 680,000 clones, around 92% detected once. This specimen was peripheral blood, taken in a trial of Ad26.COV2.S vaccine versus placebo. This receptor was obtained from a person aged 18-65 years who received the Ad26.COV2.S COVID-19 vaccine or a placebo.

The CDR3 bases are TGTGCCAGCACCCTTGGGGCAGGGGGAAATCAGCCCCAGCATTTT. It encodes CASTLGAGGNQPQHF. V gene TRBV7-8 combines with J gene TRBJ1-5; the match to TRBD1 covers 7 bases. The trim removed 7 bases at V and 4 bases at J, leaving 10 bases unmatched. Germline loops: CDR1 SGHVS, CDR2 FQNEAQ. The CDR3 sequence is 15 residues long.